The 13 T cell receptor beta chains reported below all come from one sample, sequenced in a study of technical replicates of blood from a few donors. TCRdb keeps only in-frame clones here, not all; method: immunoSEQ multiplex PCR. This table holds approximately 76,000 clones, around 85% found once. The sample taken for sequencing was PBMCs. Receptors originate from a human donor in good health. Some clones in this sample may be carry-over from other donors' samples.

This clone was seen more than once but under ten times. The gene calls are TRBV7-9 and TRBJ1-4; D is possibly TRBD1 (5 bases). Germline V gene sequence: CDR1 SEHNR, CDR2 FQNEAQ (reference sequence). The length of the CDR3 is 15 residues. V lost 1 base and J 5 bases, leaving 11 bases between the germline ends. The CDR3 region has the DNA TGTGCCAGCAGCTTAGGTGTCAGGGCGAATGAAAAACTGTTTTTT. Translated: CASSLGVRANEKLFF.

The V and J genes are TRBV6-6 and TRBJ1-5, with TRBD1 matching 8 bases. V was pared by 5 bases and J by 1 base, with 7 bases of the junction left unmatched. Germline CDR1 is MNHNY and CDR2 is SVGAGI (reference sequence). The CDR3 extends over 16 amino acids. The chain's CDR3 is CASSTRQGASNQPQHF. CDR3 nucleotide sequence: TGTGCCAGCAGTACCCGCCAGGGGGCAAGCAATCAGCCCCAGCATTTT.

CDR3 amino acids: CASRGLVAGEQFF. CDR3 DNA: TGTGCCAGCAGGGGACTAGTGGCAGGGGAGCAGTTCTTC. The chain recombines TRBV2 with TRBJ2-1, with 8 bases fitting TRBD2. CDR3 length equals 13 residues. V was clipped by 6 bases and J by 10 bases; unmatched bases: 8. The germline V gene encodes CDR1 SNHLY and CDR2 FYNNEI.

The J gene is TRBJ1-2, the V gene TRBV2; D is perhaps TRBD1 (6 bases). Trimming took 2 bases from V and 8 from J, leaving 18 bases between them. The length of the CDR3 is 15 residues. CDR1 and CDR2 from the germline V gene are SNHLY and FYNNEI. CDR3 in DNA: TGTGCCAGCAGTGAATTACCGGGACAACTAGGAGGCTACACCTTC. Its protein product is CASSELPGQLGGYTF.

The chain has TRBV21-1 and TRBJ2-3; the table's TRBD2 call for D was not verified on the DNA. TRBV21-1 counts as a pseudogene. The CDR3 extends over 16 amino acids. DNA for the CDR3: TGTGCCAGCAGCACCCGGACTAGGGAGGGACCAGATACGCAGTATTTT. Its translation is CASSTRTREGPDTQYF.

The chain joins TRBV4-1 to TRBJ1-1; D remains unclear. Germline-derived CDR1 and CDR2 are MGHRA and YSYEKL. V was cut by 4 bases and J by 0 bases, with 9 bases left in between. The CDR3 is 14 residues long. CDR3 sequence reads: CASSLERMNTEAFF. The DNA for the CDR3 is TGCGCCAGCAGCCTAGAGAGAATGAACACTGAAGCTTTCTTT.

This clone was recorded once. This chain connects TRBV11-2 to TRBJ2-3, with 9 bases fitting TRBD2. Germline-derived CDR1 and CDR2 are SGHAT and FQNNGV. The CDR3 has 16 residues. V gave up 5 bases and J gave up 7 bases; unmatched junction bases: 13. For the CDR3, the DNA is TGTGCCAGCAGCCCCCTATTAGGCGGGAGGGCTAATACGCAGTATTTT. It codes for CASSPLLGGRANTQYF.

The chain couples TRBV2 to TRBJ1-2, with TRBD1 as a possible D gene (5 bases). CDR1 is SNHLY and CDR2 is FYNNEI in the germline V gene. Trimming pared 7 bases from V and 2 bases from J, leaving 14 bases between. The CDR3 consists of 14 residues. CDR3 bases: TGTGCCAGCACTCCTGACAGTAAGAACTATGGCTACACCTTC. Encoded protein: CASTPDSKNYGYTF.

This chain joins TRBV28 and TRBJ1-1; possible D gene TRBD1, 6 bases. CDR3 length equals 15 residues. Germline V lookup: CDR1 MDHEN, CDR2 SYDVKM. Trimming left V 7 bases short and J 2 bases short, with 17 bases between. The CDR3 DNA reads TGTGCCAGCATAGGGGGATCCACAGGAAACACTGAAGCTTTCTTT. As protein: CASIGGSTGNTEAFF.

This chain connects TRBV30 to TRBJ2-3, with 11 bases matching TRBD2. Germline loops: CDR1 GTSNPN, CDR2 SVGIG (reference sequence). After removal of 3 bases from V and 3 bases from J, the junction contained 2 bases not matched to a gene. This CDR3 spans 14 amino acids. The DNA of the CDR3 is TGTGCCTGGAGCGGGACTAGCGGAACAGATACGCAGTATTTT. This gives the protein CAWSGTSGTDTQYF.

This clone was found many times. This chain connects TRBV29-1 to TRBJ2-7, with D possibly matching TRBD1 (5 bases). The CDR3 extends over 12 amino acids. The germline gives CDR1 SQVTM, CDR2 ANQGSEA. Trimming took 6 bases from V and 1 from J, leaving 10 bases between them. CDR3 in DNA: TGCAGCGTAAAAGGGGCGTCCTACGAGCAGTACTTC. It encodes CSVKGASYEQYF.

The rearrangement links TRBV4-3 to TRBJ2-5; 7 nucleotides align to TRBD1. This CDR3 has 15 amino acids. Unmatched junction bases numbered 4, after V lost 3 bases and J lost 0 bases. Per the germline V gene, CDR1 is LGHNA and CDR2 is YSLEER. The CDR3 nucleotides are TGCGCCAGCAGCCAGGATACAGGGGACCAAGAGACCCAGTACTTC. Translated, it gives CASSQDTGDQETQYF.

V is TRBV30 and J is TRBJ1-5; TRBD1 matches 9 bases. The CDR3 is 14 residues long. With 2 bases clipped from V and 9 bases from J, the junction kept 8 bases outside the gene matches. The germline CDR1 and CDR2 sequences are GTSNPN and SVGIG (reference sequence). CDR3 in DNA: TGTGCCTGGAGTTGGAGACAGGGGGTGAGGCCCCAGCATTTT. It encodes CAWSWRQGVRPQHF.